A selection of T cell receptor beta chains follows, all from one sample in a study of shared clonotypes between healthy human individuals. Only in-frame clones appear in the TCRdb table, and some are missing; sequencing was by immunoSEQ multiplex PCR. The repertoire holds about 800,000 clones, with 95% to 97% as singletons. Sequences were obtained from naive CD8+ T cells sorted from blood. The receptor set was obtained from a man younger than 45 in good health. Both conserved end residues are trimmed from each CDR3. Each record gives: D gene, V gene, CDR3 protein. The D gene is left open where the match is weak.

d_gene: .; v_gene: TRBV2; CDR3aa: ASSAGPLVQKLSNEQF
d_gene: .; v_gene: TRBV7-9; CDR3aa: ASSLVGSQETQY
d_gene: TRBD1; v_gene: TRBV2; CDR3aa: ASSDETGVSDTQY
d_gene: TRBD1; v_gene: TRBV11-2; CDR3aa: ASSFGASGTGEQF
d_gene: .; v_gene: TRBV7-9; CDR3aa: ASSLVGGGTEAF
d_gene: .; v_gene: TRBV27; CDR3aa: ASSLSRNNEQF
d_gene: TRBD1; v_gene: TRBV2; CDR3aa: ASISGQGQY
d_gene: TRBD2; v_gene: TRBV6-1; CDR3aa: ASSESPAGGPNEQF
d_gene: .; v_gene: TRBV5-6; CDR3aa: ASSPWTVPMSTEAF
d_gene: .; v_gene: TRBV11-2; CDR3aa: ASSLGQGTYEQY
d_gene: .; v_gene: TRBV28; CDR3aa: ASSDSTPGVSPQH
d_gene: .; v_gene: TRBV5-1; CDR3aa: ASSLGWQGVDTGELF
d_gene: TRBD2; v_gene: TRBV29-1; CDR3aa: SVEEGLAGLNEQF
d_gene: .; v_gene: TRBV28; CDR3aa: ASSQEFYEQY
d_gene: .; v_gene: TRBV4-3; CDR3aa: ASSQFPDSSYEQY
d_gene: TRBD1; v_gene: TRBV13; CDR3aa: ASSERQGPLWGYT
d_gene: .; v_gene: TRBV9; CDR3aa: ASSVGDSPNQPQH
d_gene: .; v_gene: TRBV27; CDR3aa: ASSGTKNEQF
d_gene: .; v_gene: TRBV5-4; CDR3aa: ATMRGNYGYT
d_gene: .; v_gene: TRBV11-2; CDR3aa: ASSSGHEQY
d_gene: TRBD1; v_gene: TRBV6-6; CDR3aa: ASSFGTGINEQY
d_gene: .; v_gene: TRBV7-2; CDR3aa: ASSLEATGLNEKLF
d_gene: TRBD1; v_gene: TRBV9; CDR3aa: ASSGDRGSSYEQY
d_gene: .; v_gene: TRBV10-3; CDR3aa: AIQTGRGEDTQY
d_gene: TRBD2; v_gene: TRBV27; CDR3aa: ASSPRPSGNAEQF
d_gene: TRBD1; v_gene: TRBV7-9; CDR3aa: ASSLIPGQSMNTEAF
d_gene: TRBD2; v_gene: TRBV4-1; CDR3aa: ATGGTRELF
d_gene: TRBD1; v_gene: TRBV29-1; CDR3aa: SVYGGQADEQF